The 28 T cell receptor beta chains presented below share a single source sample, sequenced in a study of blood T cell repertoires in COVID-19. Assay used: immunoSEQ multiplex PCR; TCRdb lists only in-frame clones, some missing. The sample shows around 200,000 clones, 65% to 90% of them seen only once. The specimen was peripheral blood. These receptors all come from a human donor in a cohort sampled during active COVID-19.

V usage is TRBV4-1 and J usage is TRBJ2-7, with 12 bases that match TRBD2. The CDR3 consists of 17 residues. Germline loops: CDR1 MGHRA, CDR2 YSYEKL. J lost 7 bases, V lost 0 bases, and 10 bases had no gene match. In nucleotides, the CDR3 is TGCGCCAGCAGCCAAGATCTGGCTAGCGGGAGGGTCTGGGAGCAGTACTTC. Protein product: CASSQDLASGRVWEQYF.

The CDR3, as DNA: TGTGCCAGCAGTTACTCGTCTAGCGGGTACCAAGAGACCCAGTACTTC. Translated, it gives CASSYSSSGYQETQYF. The chain employs TRBV6-5 and TRBJ2-5; the match to TRBD2 covers 8 bases. Trimming at V came to 0 bases and at J to 0 bases, leaving 3 bases not matched to a gene. In germline, CDR1 is MNHEY, CDR2 SVGAGI. The CDR3 contains 16 residues.

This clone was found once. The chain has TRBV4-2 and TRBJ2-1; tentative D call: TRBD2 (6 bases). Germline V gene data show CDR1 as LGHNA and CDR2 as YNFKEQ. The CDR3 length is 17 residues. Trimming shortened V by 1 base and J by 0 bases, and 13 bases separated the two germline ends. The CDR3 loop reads CASSQVWAGNSYNEQFF. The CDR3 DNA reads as TGTGCCAGCAGCCAAGTATGGGCGGGAAACTCCTACAATGAGCAGTTCTTC.

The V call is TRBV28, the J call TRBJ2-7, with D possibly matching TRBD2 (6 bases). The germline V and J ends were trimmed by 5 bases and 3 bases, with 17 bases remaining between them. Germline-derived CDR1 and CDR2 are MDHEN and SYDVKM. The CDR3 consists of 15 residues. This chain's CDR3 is CASSLPAGWSYEQYF. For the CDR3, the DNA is TGTGCCAGCAGTCTGCCCGCGGGGTGGAGCTACGAGCAGTACTTC. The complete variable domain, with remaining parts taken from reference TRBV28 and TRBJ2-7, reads DVKVTQSSRYLVKRTGEKVFLECVQDMDHENMFWYRQDPGLGLRLIYFSYDVKMKEKGDIPEGYSVSREKKERFSLILESASTNQTSMYLCASSLPAGWSYEQYFGPGTRLTVT.

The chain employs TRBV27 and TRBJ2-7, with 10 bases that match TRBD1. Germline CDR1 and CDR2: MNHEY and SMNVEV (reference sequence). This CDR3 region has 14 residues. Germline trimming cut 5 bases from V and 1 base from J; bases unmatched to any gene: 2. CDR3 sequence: CASSRDRGSYEQYF. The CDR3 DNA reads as TGTGCCAGCAGTCGGGACAGGGGATCCTACGAGCAGTACTTC.

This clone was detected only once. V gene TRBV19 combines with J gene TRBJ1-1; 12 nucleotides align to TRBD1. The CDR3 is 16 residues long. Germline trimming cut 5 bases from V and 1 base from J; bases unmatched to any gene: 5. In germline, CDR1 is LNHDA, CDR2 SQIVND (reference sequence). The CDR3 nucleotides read TGTGCCAGTAGTTACGGGACAGGGGGCCCGAACACTGAAGCTTTCTTT. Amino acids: CASSYGTGGPNTEAFF.

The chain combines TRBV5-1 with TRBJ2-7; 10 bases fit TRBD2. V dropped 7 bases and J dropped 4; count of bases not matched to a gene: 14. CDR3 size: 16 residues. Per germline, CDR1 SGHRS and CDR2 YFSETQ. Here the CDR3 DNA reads TGCGCCAGCGCCCGGACTAGCGGAGGATTGGGGTACGAGCAGTACTTC. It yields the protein CASARTSGGLGYEQYF.

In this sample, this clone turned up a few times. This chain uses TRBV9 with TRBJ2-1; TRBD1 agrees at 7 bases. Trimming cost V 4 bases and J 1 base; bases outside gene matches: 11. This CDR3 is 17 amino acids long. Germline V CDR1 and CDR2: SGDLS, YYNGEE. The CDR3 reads CASSPTPTGWSYNEQFF. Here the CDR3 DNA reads TGTGCCAGCAGCCCCACCCCGACAGGGTGGTCCTACAATGAGCAGTTCTTC.

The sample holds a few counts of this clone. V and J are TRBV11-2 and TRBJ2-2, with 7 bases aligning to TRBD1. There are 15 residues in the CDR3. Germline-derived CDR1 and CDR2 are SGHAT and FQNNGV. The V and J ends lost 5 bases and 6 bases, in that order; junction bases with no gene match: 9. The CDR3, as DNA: TGTGCCAGCAGCCCCTTACAGGGGAAGGCCGGGGAGCTGTTTTTT. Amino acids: CASSPLQGKAGELFF.

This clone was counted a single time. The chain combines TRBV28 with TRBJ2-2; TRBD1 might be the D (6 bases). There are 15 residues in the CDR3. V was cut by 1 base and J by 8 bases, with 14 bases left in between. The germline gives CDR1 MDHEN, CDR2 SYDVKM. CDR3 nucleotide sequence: TGTGCCAGCAGTTTATTTGGTCGGGACAAAGGGGAGCTGTTTTTT. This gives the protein CASSLFGRDKGELFF. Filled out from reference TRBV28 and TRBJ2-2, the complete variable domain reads DVKVTQSSRYLVKRTGEKVFLECVQDMDHENMFWYRQDPGLGLRLIYFSYDVKMKEKGDIPEGYSVSREKKERFSLILESASTNQTSMYLCASSLFGRDKGELFFGEGSRLTVL.

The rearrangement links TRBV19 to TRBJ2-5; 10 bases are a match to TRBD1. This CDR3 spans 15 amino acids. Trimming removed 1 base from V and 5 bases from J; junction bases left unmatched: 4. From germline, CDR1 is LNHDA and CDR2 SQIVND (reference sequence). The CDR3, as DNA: TGTGCCAGTAGTATAGGACAGGGGGCTTTGGAGACCCAGTACTTC. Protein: CASSIGQGALETQYF.

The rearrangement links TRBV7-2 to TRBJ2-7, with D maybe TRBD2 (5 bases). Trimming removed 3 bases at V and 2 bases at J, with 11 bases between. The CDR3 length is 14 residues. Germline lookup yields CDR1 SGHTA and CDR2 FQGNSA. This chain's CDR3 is CASSLDFLTYEQYF. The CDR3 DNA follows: TGTGCCAGCAGCTTGGACTTCTTAACCTACGAGCAGTACTTC.

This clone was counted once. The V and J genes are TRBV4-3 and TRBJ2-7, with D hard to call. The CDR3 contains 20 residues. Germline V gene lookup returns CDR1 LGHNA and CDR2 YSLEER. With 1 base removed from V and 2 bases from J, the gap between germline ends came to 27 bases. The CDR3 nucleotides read TGCGCCAGCAGCCAAGTGATAGGCAGCCTTAGCACCCTCGCCCCCTACGAGCAGTACTTC. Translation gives CASSQVIGSLSTLAPYEQYF.

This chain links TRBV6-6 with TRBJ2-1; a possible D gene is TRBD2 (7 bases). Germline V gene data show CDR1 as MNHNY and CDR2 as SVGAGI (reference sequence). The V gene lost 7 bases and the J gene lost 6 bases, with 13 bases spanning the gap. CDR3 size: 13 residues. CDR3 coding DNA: TGTGCCAGCACCCGGGGGGCGATCAATGAGCAGTTCTTC. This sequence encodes CASTRGAINEQFF.

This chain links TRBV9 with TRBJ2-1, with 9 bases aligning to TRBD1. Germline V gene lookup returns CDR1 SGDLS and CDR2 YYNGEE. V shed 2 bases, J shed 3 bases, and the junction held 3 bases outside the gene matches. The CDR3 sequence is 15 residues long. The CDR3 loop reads CASSVDRGVYNEQFF. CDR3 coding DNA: TGTGCCAGCAGCGTGGACAGGGGCGTCTACAATGAGCAGTTCTTC.

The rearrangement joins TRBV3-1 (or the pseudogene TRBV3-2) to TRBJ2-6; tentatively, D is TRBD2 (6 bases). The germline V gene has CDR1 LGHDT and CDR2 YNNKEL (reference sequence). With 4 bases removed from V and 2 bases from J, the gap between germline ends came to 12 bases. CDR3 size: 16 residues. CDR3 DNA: TGTGCCAGCAGCCGGTGGAGGGCCCCTGGGGCCAACGTCCTGACTTTC. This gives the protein CASSRWRAPGANVLTF.

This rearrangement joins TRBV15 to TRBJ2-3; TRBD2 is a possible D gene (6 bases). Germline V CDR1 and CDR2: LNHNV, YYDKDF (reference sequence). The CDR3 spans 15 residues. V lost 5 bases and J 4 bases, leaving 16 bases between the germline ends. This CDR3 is CATSRRAGRSDTQYF. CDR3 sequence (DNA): TGTGCCACCAGCCGCCGGGCGGGACGGTCAGATACGCAGTATTTT.

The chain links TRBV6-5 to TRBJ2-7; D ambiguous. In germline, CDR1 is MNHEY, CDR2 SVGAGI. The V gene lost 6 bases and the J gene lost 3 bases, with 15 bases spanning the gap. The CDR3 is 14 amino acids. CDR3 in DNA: TGTGCCAGCAGCCTAGACCCCGATGTCTACGAGCAGTACTTC. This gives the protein CASSLDPDVYEQYF.

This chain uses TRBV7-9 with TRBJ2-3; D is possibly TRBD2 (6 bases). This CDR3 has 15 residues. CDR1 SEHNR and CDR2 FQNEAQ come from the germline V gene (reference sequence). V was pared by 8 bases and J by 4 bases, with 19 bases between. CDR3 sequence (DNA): TGTGCCAGCGACCAAGGGTCTAGCGTGGCAGATACGCAGTATTTT. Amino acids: CASDQGSSVADTQYF.

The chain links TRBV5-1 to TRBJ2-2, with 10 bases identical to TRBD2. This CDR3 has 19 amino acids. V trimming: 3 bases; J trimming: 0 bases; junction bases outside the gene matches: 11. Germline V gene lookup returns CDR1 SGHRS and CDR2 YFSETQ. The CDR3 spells CASSSPPGLANANTGELFF. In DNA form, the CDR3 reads TGCGCCAGCAGCTCGCCGCCGGGACTAGCGAACGCGAACACCGGGGAGCTGTTTTTT.

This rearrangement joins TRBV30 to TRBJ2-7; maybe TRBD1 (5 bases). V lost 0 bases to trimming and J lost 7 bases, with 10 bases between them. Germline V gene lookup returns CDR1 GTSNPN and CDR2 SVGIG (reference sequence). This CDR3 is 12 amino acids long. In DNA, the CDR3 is TGTGCCTGGAGTGTACAGGCGTGGGAGCAGTACTTC. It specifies CAWSVQAWEQYF.

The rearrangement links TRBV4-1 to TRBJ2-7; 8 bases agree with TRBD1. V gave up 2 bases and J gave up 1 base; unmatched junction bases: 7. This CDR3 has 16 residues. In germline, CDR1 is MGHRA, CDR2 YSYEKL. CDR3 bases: TGCGCCAGCAGCCAATCCGGACAGGGTAGGTCCTACGAGCAGTACTTC. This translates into CASSQSGQGRSYEQYF.

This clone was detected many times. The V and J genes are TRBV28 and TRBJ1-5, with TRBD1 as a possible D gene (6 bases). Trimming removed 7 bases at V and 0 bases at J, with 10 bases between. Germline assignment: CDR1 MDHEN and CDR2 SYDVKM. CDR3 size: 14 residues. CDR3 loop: CASTIGGSNQPQHF. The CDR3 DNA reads TGTGCCAGCACCATAGGGGGTAGCAATCAGCCCCAGCATTTT.

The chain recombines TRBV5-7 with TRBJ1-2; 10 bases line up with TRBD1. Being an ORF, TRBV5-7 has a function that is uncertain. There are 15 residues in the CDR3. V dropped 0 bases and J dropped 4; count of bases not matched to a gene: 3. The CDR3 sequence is CASSLGQGASYGYTF. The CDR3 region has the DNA TGTGCCAGCAGCTTGGGACAGGGGGCCTCCTATGGCTACACCTTC.

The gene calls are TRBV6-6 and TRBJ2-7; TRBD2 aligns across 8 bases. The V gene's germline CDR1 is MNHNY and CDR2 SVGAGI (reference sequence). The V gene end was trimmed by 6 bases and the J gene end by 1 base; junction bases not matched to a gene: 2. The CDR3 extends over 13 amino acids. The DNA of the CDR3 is TGTGCCAGCAGCGGCGGGGGGTCCTACGAGCAGTACTTC. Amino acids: CASSGGGSYEQYF.

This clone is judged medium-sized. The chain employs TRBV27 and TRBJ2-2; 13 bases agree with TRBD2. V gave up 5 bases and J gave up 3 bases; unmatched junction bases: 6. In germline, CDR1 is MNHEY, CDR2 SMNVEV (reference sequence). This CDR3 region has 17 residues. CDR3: CASSGGLAGDDTGELFF. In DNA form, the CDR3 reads TGTGCCAGCAGTGGAGGACTAGCGGGAGACGACACCGGGGAGCTGTTTTTT.

In DNA form, the CDR3 reads TGTGCCAGTAGTATCGGTAACCGCGGCCTCTATGGCTACACCTTC. It yields the protein CASSIGNRGLYGYTF. The rearrangement uses TRBV19 and TRBJ1-2; D is uncertain. The CDR3 is 15 amino acids. Trimming pared 3 bases from V and 4 bases from J, leaving 15 bases between. Germline V gene lookup returns CDR1 LNHDA and CDR2 SQIVND (reference sequence).

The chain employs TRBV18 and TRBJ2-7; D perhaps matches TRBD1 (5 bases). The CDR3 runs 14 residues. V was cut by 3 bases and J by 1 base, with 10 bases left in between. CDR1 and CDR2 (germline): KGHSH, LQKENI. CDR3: CASSPAQESYEQYF. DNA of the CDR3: TGTGCCAGCTCACCCGCACAGGAATCCTACGAGCAGTACTTC. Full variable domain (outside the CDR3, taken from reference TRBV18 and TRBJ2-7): NAGVMQNPRHLVRRRGQEARLRCSPMKGHSHVYWYRQLPEEGLKFMVYLQKENIIDESGMPKERFSAEFPKEGPSILRIQQVVRGDSAAYFCASSPAQESYEQYFGPGTRLTVT.